This T cell receptor beta chain was profiled in a study of radiotherapy plus CTLA-4 blockade in lung cancer. Assay: immunoSEQ multiplex PCR; the TCRdb copy retains only in-frame clones and omits some. The top ten hold around 3.4% of the sample, which has about 45,000 clones, around 73% seen once. This clone was found a few times. The antigen is unknown. Findings and caveats of the study: Among blood TCR repertoires after radiotherapy plus ipilimumab, tumor-derived clones expanded.

Those patients who had chemo-refractory metastatic non-small-cell lung cancer were given focal radiation along with CTLA-4 blockade through ipilimumab. Source: peripheral blood, taken from a patient treated with radiotherapy plus ipilimumab. The clonotype comes from a human donor with non-small cell lung cancer who had a complete response to radiotherapy plus ipilimumab.

DNA for the CDR3: TGTGCCAGCAGCTCCCACAATCAGCCCCAGCATTTT. It translates to CASSSHNQPQHF. The V gene is TRBV7-8, the J gene TRBJ1-5; D gene unclear. Germline V CDR1 and CDR2: SGHVS, FQNEAQ. V gave up 4 bases and J gave up 3 bases, with 4 bases separating them. This CDR3 is 12 amino acids long.